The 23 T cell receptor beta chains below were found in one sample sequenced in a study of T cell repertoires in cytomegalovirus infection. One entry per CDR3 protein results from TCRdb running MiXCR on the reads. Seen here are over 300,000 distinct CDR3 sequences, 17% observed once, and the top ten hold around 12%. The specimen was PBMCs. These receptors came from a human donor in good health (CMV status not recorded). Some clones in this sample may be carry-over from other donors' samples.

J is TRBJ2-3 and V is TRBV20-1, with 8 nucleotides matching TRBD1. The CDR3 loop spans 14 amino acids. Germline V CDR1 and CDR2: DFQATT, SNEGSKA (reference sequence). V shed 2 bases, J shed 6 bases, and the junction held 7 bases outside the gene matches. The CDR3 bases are TGCAGTGCTAGACAGGGGGCGGTCGATGATACGCAGTATTTT. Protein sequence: CSARQGAVDDTQYF.

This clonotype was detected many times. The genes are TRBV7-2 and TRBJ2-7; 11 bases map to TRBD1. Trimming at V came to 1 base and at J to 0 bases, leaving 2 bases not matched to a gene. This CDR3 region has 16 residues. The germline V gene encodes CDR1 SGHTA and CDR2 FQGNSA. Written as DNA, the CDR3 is TGTGCCAGCAGCTTAGATGGGACAGGGGGCTCCTACGAGCAGTACTTC. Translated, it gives CASSLDGTGGSYEQYF.

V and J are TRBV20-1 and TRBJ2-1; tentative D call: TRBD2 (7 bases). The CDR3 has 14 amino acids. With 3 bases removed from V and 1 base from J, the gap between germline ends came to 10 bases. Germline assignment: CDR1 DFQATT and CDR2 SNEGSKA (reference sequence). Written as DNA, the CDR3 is TGCAGTGCTAGGGGGGGGCGATCCTACAATGAGCAGTTCTTC. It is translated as CSARGGRSYNEQFF.

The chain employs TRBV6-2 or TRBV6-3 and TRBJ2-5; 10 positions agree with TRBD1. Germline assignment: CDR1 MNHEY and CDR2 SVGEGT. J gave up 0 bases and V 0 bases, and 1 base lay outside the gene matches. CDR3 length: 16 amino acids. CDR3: CASSYSDRGYQETQYF. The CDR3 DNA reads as TGTGCCAGCAGTTACTCGGACAGGGGGTACCAAGAGACCCAGTACTTC.

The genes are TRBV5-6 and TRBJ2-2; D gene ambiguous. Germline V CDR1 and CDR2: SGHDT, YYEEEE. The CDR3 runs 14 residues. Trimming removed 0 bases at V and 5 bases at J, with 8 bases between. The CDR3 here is CASSLVARTGELFF. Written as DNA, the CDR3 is TGTGCCAGCAGCTTGGTGGCCAGGACCGGGGAGCTGTTTTTT.

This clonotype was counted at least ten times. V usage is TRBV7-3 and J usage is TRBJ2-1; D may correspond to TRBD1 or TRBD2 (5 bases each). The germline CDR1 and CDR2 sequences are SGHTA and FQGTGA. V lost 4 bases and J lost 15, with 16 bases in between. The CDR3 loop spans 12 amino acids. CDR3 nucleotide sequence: TGTGCCAGCAGCTATAACCAGGGAGTTCTGTTCTTC. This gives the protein CASSYNQGVLFF.

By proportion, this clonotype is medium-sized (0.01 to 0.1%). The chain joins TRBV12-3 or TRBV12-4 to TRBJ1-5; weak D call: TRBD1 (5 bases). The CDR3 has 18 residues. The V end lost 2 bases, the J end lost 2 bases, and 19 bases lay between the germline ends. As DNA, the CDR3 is TGTGCCAGCAGTTTATTGGCAGGGAGGAATTCGGGCAATCAGCCCCAGCATTTT. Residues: CASSLLAGRNSGNQPQHF.

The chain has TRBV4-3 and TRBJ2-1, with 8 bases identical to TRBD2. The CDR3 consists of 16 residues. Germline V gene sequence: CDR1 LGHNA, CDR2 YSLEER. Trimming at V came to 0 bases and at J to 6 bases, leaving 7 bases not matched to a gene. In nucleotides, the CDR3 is TGCGCCAGCAGCCAAGACCGGTCTCTAGCGGGCAATGAGCAGTTCTTC. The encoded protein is CASSQDRSLAGNEQFF.

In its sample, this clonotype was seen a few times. DNA of the CDR3: TGTGCCACCAGCAGAGAAGGGGCGGGGGGCTCCCCAGATACGCAGTATTTT. Protein: CATSREGAGGSPDTQYF. The chain couples TRBV15 to TRBJ2-3, with 8 bases identical to TRBD2. Germline CDR1 and CDR2: LNHNV and YYDKDF (reference sequence). With V trimmed by 0 bases and J by 4 bases, 9 bases remained unmatched. The CDR3 runs 17 residues.

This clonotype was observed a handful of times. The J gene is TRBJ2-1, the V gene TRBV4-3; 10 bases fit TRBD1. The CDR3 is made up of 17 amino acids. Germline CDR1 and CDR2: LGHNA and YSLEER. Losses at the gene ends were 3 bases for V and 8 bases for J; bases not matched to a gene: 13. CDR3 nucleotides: TGCGCCAGCAGCCATTCCATAGGGGGACAGGGGTGGGATGAGCAGTTCTTC. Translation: CASSHSIGGQGWDEQFF.

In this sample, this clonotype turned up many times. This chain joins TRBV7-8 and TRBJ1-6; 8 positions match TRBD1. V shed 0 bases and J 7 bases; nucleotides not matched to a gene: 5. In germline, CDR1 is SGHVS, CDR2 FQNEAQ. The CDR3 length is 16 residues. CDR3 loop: CASSLARTGKNSPLHF. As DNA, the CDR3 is TGTGCCAGCAGCTTAGCGAGGACAGGGAAAAATTCACCCCTCCACTTT.

DNA for the CDR3: TGTGCCAGCAGTGGGACAGCCTTCTATGGCTACACCTTC. Protein sequence: CASSGTAFYGYTF. The rearrangement links TRBV2 to TRBJ1-2; D is perhaps TRBD1 (6 bases). Per germline, CDR1 SNHLY and CDR2 FYNNEI. With 4 bases removed from V and 4 bases from J, the gap between germline ends came to 10 bases. The CDR3 loop spans 13 amino acids.

The CDR3 region has the DNA TGCGCCAGCAGACCAGCGGGGGCCGGCACAGATACGCAGTATTTT. Translating it yields CASRPAGAGTDTQYF. The rearrangement uses TRBV5-1 and TRBJ2-3; TRBD2 matches at 8 bases. This CDR3 spans 15 amino acids. Germline values: CDR1 SGHRS, CDR2 YFSETQ. The V segment lost 5 bases and the J segment 1 base; nucleotides outside the gene matches: 6.

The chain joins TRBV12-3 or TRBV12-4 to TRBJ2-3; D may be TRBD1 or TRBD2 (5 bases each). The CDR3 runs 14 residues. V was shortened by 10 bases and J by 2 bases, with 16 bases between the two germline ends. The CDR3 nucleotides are TGTGCCATCCGGGACGGATTTACCACAGATACGCAGTATTTT. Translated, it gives CAIRDGFTTDTQYF.

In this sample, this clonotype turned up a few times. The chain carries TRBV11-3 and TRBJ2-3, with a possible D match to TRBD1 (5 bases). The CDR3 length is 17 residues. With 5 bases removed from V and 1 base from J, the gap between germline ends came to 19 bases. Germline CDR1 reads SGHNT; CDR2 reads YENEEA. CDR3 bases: TGTGCCAGCAGCGACCTCCCGATGGTCAGGGGCACAGATACGCAGTATTTT. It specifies CASSDLPMVRGTDTQYF.

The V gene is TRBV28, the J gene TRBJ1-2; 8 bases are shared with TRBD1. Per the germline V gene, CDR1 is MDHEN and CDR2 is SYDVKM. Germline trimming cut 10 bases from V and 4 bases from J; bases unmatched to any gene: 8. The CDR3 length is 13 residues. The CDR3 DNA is TGTGCCACTCGGGACAGGTCTCTCTATGGCTACACCTTC. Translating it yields CATRDRSLYGYTF.

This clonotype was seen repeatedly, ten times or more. CDR3 sequence reads: CASSPKMGLGIEETQYF. The CDR3 DNA reads as TGTGCCAGCAGCCCAAAGATGGGACTAGGAATCGAGGAGACCCAGTACTTC. The gene calls are TRBV11-2 and TRBJ2-5; the match to TRBD2 covers 8 bases. Germline V gene lookup returns CDR1 SGHAT and CDR2 FQNNGV. This CDR3 has 17 amino acids. Losses at the gene ends were 5 bases for V and 5 bases for J; bases not matched to a gene: 16.

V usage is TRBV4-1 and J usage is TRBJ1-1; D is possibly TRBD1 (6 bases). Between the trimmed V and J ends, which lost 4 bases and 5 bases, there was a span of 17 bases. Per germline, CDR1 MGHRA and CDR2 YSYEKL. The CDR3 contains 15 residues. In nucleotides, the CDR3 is TGCGCCAGCAGCCCGATACAGGGAAAGAGTACTGAAGCTTTCTTT. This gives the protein CASSPIQGKSTEAFF.

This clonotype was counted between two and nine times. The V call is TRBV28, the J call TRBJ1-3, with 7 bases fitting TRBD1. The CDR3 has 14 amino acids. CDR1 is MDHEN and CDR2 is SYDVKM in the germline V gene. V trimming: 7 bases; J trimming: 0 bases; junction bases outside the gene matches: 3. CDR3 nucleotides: TGTGCCAGCACCCAGGGGGGCTCTGGAAACACCATATATTTT. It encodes CASTQGGSGNTIYF.

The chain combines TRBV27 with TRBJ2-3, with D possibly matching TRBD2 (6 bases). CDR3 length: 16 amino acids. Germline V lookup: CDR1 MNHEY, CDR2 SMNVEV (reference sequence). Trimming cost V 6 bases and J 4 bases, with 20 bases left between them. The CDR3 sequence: CASRGRRGLGADTQYF. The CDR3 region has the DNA TGTGCCAGCAGAGGGCGGCGGGGATTGGGCGCAGATACGCAGTATTTT.

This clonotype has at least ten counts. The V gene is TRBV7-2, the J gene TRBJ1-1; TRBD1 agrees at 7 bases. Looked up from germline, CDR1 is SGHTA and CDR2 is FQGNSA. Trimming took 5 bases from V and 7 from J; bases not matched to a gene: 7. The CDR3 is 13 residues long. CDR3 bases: TGTGCCAGCAGCCCCTACAGGGGCAATGAAGCTTTCTTT. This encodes CASSPYRGNEAFF.

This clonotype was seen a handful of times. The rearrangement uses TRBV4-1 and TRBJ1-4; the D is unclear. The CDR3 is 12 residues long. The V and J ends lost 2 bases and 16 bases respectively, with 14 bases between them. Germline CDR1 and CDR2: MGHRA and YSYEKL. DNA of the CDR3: TGCGCCAGCAGCCAACCCGGCGAGGTTGAGTTTTTT. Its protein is CASSQPGEVEFF.

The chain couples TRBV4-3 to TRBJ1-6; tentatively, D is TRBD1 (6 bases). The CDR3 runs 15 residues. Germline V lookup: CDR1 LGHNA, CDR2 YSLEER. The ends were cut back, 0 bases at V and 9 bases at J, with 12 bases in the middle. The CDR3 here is CASSQDPGARSPLHF. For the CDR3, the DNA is TGCGCCAGCAGCCAAGACCCAGGGGCGCGTTCACCCCTCCACTTT.